This is a list of T cell receptor beta chains from one sample in a study of T cells in Graves' hyperthyroidism and ophthalmopathy. Each CDR3 protein is one row after TCRdb ran MiXCR on the multiplex PCR reads. The repertoire has 600,000 or so distinct CDR3 sequences, approximately 15% of them found once; the top ten carry over 6%. Sequences were obtained from blood. The source is a young woman with Graves' ophthalmopathy. CDR3s include the opening cysteine and the closing phenylalanine or tryptophan. The order of the fields is clone size, D gene, J gene, CDR3 length, V gene, CDR3 protein, CDR3 DNA. The D gene is left open where the match is weak. Part of the rows lack a size; the others show once, few, many or a class for expanded clones.

size: NA
D: NA
J: TRBJ1-2
length: 15
V: TRBV28
CDR3: CASSLAGPRSYGYTF
DNA: TGTGCCAGCAGTTTAGCCGGACCGCGGAGCTATGGCTACACCTTC

size: NA
D: TRBD1
J: TRBJ2-7
length: 15
V: TRBV20-1
CDR3: CSGRPARGRLYEQYF
DNA: TGCAGTGGTCGTCCCGCCAGGGGGCGCTTATACGAGCAGTACTTC

size: many
D: TRBD2
J: TRBJ2-5
length: 15
V: TRBV2
CDR3: CASSEVGREQETQYF
DNA: TGTGCCAGCAGTGAAGTCGGGAGGGAACAAGAGACCCAGTACTTC

size: many
D: NA
J: TRBJ1-5
length: 14
V: TRBV2
CDR3: CASKASGSNQPQHF
DNA: TGTGCCAGCAAGGCTTCTGGTAGCAATCAGCCCCAGCATTTT

size: many
D: TRBD1
J: TRBJ2-5
length: 16
V: TRBV28
CDR3: CASSFLDRGRGETQYF
DNA: TGTGCCAGCAGTTTCCTCGACAGGGGGCGGGGAGAGACCCAGTACTTC

size: many
D: NA
J: TRBJ2-3
length: 15
V: TRBV20-1
CDR3: CSARDQREGTDTQYF
DNA: TGCAGTGCTAGAGATCAAAGGGAAGGCACAGATACGCAGTATTTT

size: many
D: NA
J: TRBJ2-7
length: 16
V: TRBV10-3
CDR3: CAISDNRGLQTYEQYF
DNA: TGTGCCATCAGTGACAACAGGGGACTCCAAACCTACGAGCAGTACTTC

size: many
D: NA
J: TRBJ2-1
length: 15
V: TRBV7-9
CDR3: CASSLARVPYNEQFF
DNA: TGTGCCAGCAGCTTAGCGCGTGTTCCCTACAATGAGCAGTTCTTC

size: NA
D: NA
J: TRBJ2-1
length: 19
V: TRBV24-1
CDR3: CATSDSWPSGATSYNEQFF
DNA: TGTGCCACCAGTGATTCTTGGCCCTCGGGGGCGACCTCCTACAATGAGCAGTTCTTC

size: NA
D: NA
J: TRBJ1-5
length: 12
V: TRBV10-3
CDR3: CATGTKNQPQHF
DNA: TGTGCCACCGGGACCAAAAATCAGCCCCAGCATTTT

size: many
D: TRBD1
J: TRBJ1-1
length: 14
V: TRBV20-1
CDR3: CSARPGQANTEAFF
DNA: TGCAGTGCTAGGCCCGGACAGGCGAACACTGAAGCTTTCTTT